The 11 T cell receptor beta chains in this list originate from one sample, sequenced in a study of blood T cell repertoires in COVID-19. The assay was immunoSEQ multiplex PCR, and TCRdb's table has in-frame clones only and misses some. The table lists around 150,000 clones, roughly nine tenths of them singletons. The sequenced sample consisted of peripheral blood. These receptors were collected from a man aged 60 to 69 with acute or convalescent COVID-19.

Only a few counts were recorded for this clone. The chain joins TRBV5-5 to TRBJ1-6, with 7 bases lining up with TRBD1. V lost 1 base and J lost 5; bases outside the gene matches: 9. Per the germline V gene, CDR1 is SGHKS and CDR2 is YYEKEE (reference sequence). The CDR3 sequence is 17 residues long. The CDR3 nucleotides read TGTGCCAGCAGCTTGAAAGCGCCAGGGGGTCATAATTCACCCCTCCACTTT. As protein: CASSLKAPGGHNSPLHF. The full variable domain, its missing parts supplied by reference TRBV5-5 and TRBJ1-6, is DAGVTQSPTHLIKTRGQQVTLRCSPISGHKSVSWYQQVLGQGPQFIFQYYEKEERGRGNFPDRFSARQFPNYSSELNVNALLLGDSALYLCASSLKAPGGHNSPLHFGNGTRLTVT.

The J gene is TRBJ1-6, the V gene TRBV5-6; tentative D call: TRBD1 (5 bases). The length of the CDR3 is 15 residues. V lost 1 base and J lost 9, with 14 bases in between. Germline V CDR1 and CDR2: SGHDT, YYEEEE. The CDR3 sequence: CASSLSRVGTSPLHF. CDR3 sequence (DNA): TGTGCCAGCAGCTTGAGCAGGGTAGGAACTTCACCCCTCCACTTT.

The chain joins TRBV3-1 (or the pseudogene TRBV3-2) to TRBJ2-7, with 11 bases lining up with TRBD1. The CDR3 contains 17 residues. Germline assignment: CDR1 LGHDT and CDR2 YNNKEL (reference sequence). V shed 3 bases, J shed 0 bases, and the junction held 7 bases outside the gene matches. The CDR3: CASSHQRTGGSSYEQYF. The CDR3 nucleotides read TGTGCCAGCAGCCACCAAAGGACAGGGGGCAGCTCCTACGAGCAGTACTTC.

This chain connects TRBV7-2 to TRBJ1-1; 10 bases line up with TRBD1. The V segment lost 4 bases and the J segment 5 bases; nucleotides outside the gene matches: 4. Per the germline V gene, CDR1 is SGHTA and CDR2 is FQGNSA. This CDR3 is 14 amino acids long. The CDR3 nucleotides are TGTGCCAGCAGCTGGGACAGGGGAGGGACTGAAGCTTTCTTT. Encoded protein: CASSWDRGGTEAFF.

V and J are TRBV6-1 and TRBJ1-2; 8 bases agree with TRBD1. V shed 0 bases, J shed 0 bases, and the junction held 3 bases outside the gene matches. CDR3 size: 16 residues. Germline CDR1 and CDR2: MNHNS and SASEGT. The CDR3 sequence is CASSEALGQANYGYTF. CDR3 bases: TGTGCCAGCAGTGAAGCGCTGGGACAGGCTAACTATGGCTACACCTTC.

V is TRBV30 and J is TRBJ1-6; D is perhaps TRBD1 (6 bases). The CDR3 extends over 17 amino acids. The V gene lost 0 bases and the J gene lost 4 bases, with 16 bases spanning the gap. CDR1 is GTSNPN, CDR2 SVGIG, per germline (reference sequence). This CDR3 reads CAWSVFVGTSYNSPLHF. Here the CDR3 DNA reads TGTGCCTGGAGTGTTTTTGTTGGGACATCTTATAATTCACCCCTCCACTTT.

The CDR3 sequence: CASSYRGGGYGYTF. In DNA form, the CDR3 reads TGTGCCAGCAGTTACCGGGGGGGCGGCTATGGCTACACCTTC. This chain connects TRBV6-2 or TRBV6-3 to TRBJ1-2; possible D gene TRBD1, 6 bases. V lost 2 bases to trimming and J lost 4 bases, with 11 bases between them. CDR1 MNHEY and CDR2 SVGEGT come from the germline V gene. The CDR3 is 14 amino acids.

The V call is TRBV19, the J call TRBJ1-3; 7 bases fit TRBD1. In germline, CDR1 is LNHDA, CDR2 SQIVND (reference sequence). V lost 4 bases to trimming and J lost 4 bases; unmatched junction nucleotides: 10. This CDR3 comprises 16 residues. CDR3: CASSTGGVLAGNTIYF. The CDR3 region has the DNA TGTGCCAGTAGTACAGGGGGTGTCCTCGCCGGAAACACCATATATTTT.

The chain combines TRBV4-1 with TRBJ2-1; perhaps TRBD2 as D (6 bases). The germline V gene has CDR1 MGHRA and CDR2 YSYEKL. V dropped 4 bases and J dropped 0 bases, with 13 bases sitting between them. The CDR3 covers 16 residues. Written as DNA, the CDR3 is TGCGCCAGCAGCCTGGGCGCGGGGAGCTCCTACAATGAGCAGTTCTTC. Translated: CASSLGAGSSYNEQFF.

The CDR3 DNA reads as TGTGCCACCAGCAGAGAATCAGGGTTGGGCTATGGCTACACCTTC. This encodes CATSRESGLGYGYTF. This rearrangement joins TRBV15 to TRBJ1-2, with D possibly being TRBD1 (5 bases). The CDR3 is 15 residues long. The germline CDR1 and CDR2 sequences are LNHNV and YYDKDF (reference sequence). Trimming shortened V by 0 bases and J by 4 bases, and 12 bases separated the two germline ends.

V and J are TRBV5-1 and TRBJ1-6; possible D gene TRBD1, 6 bases. The CDR3 consists of 14 residues. The V gene lost 3 bases and the J gene lost 7 bases, with 11 bases spanning the gap. The germline CDR1 and CDR2 sequences are SGHRS and YFSETQ. DNA for the CDR3: TGCGCCAGCAGCTCAGACAGGCCAAATTCACCCCTCCACTTT. As protein: CASSSDRPNSPLHF.